Below, 25 T cell receptor beta chains from the same sample are listed, as sequenced in a study of response to subunit inactivated influenza vaccine (dated by TCRdb to the late 2010s). The library was produced with RT-PCR. Sequencer: Illumina HiSeq 2500. The public reads were run again by TCRdb, first through fastp at Q25 and then through MiXCR, and only productive beta chains were kept. Each CDR3 protein appears once, grouped with its most common genes and DNA. In all, the sample holds a few hundred thousand distinct CDR3 sequences, and roughly 22% of those were seen once. The ten largest clones take up under 13% of the sample. The starting material was PBMCs from blood, obtained about 20 months after vaccination. Receptor source: a man aged 50 to 75 who received an inactivated influenza vaccine. Donor details come from another sample of the same person, matched by shared clones.

The V gene is TRBV9, the J gene TRBJ2-2; 8 bases align to TRBD2. V shed 4 bases and J 5 bases; nucleotides not matched to a gene: 10. From germline, CDR1 is SGDLS and CDR2 YYNGEE. This CDR3 has 16 amino acids. The CDR3 coding sequence is TGTGCCAGCAGCCCGCAACTAGCGGAGATGACCGGGGAGCTGTTTTTT. Amino acids: CASSPQLAEMTGELFF.

The chain recombines TRBV7-2 with TRBJ2-7, with D perhaps matching TRBD1 (6 bases). This CDR3 contains 14 residues. With 1 base removed from V and 4 bases from J, the gap between germline ends came to 11 bases. CDR1 and CDR2 from the germline V gene are SGHTA and FQGNSA. The CDR3 protein is CASSLVGQRYEQYF. In nucleotides, the CDR3 is TGTGCCAGCAGCTTAGTCGGACAGAGATACGAGCAGTACTTC.

This clonotype was recorded a few times. The J gene is TRBJ2-4, the V gene TRBV6-2 or TRBV6-3; 9 bases agree with TRBD2. Per the germline V gene, CDR1 is MNHEY and CDR2 is SVGEGT. The ends lost 6 bases at V and 6 bases at J; junction bases unmatched: 9. The length of the CDR3 is 15 residues. For the CDR3, the DNA is TGTGCCAGCAGCTATACCGGGACTAGCCTAAACATTCAGTACTTC. Amino acid sequence: CASSYTGTSLNIQYF.

This clonotype was recorded a few times. This chain uses TRBV9 with TRBJ1-2; D perhaps matches TRBD1 (5 bases). This CDR3 spans 13 amino acids. Germline values: CDR1 SGDLS, CDR2 YYNGEE. V was clipped by 4 bases and J by 4 bases, with 11 bases between them. CDR3 bases: TGTGCCAGCAGCATTCAGGGAACCTATGGCTACACCTTC. Its protein product is CASSIQGTYGYTF.

In this sample, this clonotype turned up a few times. The rearrangement links TRBV7-9 to TRBJ2-1; 9 bases are shared with TRBD2. In germline, CDR1 is SEHNR, CDR2 FQNEAQ (reference sequence). With V trimmed by 1 base and J by 4 bases, 5 bases remained unmatched. The CDR3 extends over 16 amino acids. The CDR3 loop is CASSLEAGGRYNEQFF. CDR3 bases: TGTGCCAGCAGCTTAGAGGCGGGGGGGCGTTACAATGAGCAGTTCTTC.

This clonotype was seen repeatedly, ten times or more. The genes are TRBV20-1 and TRBJ2-5, with TRBD1 matching over 8 bases. J lost 6 bases, V lost 3 bases, and 15 bases had no gene match. Germline CDR1 DFQATT, CDR2 SNEGSKA (reference sequence). The CDR3 contains 16 residues. CDR3 region: CSASPSGQGFSKTQYF. In DNA form, the CDR3 reads TGCAGTGCTAGTCCCTCCGGACAGGGATTTTCGAAGACCCAGTACTTC.

The sample holds a few counts of this clonotype. The rearrangement joins TRBV3-1 to TRBJ1-5, with D possibly matching TRBD1 (6 bases). Germline CDR1 LGHDT, CDR2 YNNKEL (reference sequence). The CDR3 has 16 amino acids. The V end was cut by 2 bases, the J end by 0 bases, with 11 bases between. The CDR3 loop is CASSQSGTLSNQPQHF. The CDR3 coding sequence is TGTGCCAGCAGCCAATCCGGGACACTTAGCAATCAGCCCCAGCATTTT.

This clonotype occurred a few times. The V and J genes are TRBV7-2 and TRBJ1-1; D remains ambiguous. This CDR3 is built from 13 residues. Trimming removed 3 bases from V and 8 bases from J, with 13 bases in between. CDR1 is SGHTA and CDR2 is FQGNSA in the germline V gene. The CDR3 loop reads CASSLTRPGEAFF. The CDR3 DNA reads as TGTGCCAGCAGCTTGACAAGGCCGGGGGAAGCTTTCTTT.

This chain links TRBV7-2 with TRBJ1-1; D perhaps matches TRBD1 (6 bases). The CDR3 totals 13 residues. Germline V gene lookup returns CDR1 SGHTA and CDR2 FQGNSA. Trimming took 3 bases from V and 5 from J, leaving 10 bases between them. CDR3 region: CASSLDSITEAFF. In DNA, the CDR3 is TGTGCCAGCAGCTTGGACAGCATTACTGAAGCTTTCTTT.

This clonotype was detected only a few times. CDR3 coding DNA: TGTGCCAGTAGTATGACAGTGTATGGTGGAAACACCATATATTTT. It encodes CASSMTVYGGNTIYF. The chain recombines TRBV19 with TRBJ1-3, with D perhaps TRBD1 (5 bases). The CDR3 consists of 15 residues. V gave up 3 bases and J gave up 3 bases, with 12 bases separating them. From germline, CDR1 is LNHDA and CDR2 SQIVND (reference sequence).

This clonotype has only a few counts. The V gene is TRBV15, the J gene TRBJ1-5; D is unclear. V lost 0 bases to trimming and J lost 1 base, with 7 bases between them. Germline V gene data show CDR1 as LNHNV and CDR2 as YYDKDF (reference sequence). The CDR3 runs 15 residues. The CDR3 protein is CATSRDRGSNQPQHF. In DNA, the CDR3 is TGTGCCACCAGCAGAGATCGAGGAAGCAATCAGCCCCAGCATTTT.

The V and J genes are TRBV4-3 and TRBJ2-1; tentatively, D is TRBD2 (5 bases). CDR1 is LGHNA, CDR2 YSLEER, per germline. This CDR3 has 15 residues. Between the trimmed V and J ends, which lost 0 bases and 1 base, there was a span of 7 bases. The CDR3 DNA reads TGCGCCAGCAGCCAAGATCGGAGGTCCTACAATGAGCAGTTCTTC. It codes for CASSQDRRSYNEQFF.

The rearrangement joins TRBV20-1 to TRBJ1-2, with TRBD1 matching over 7 bases. The length of the CDR3 is 15 residues. The V gene end was trimmed by 4 bases and the J gene end by 2 bases; junction bases not matched to a gene: 10. The germline CDR1 and CDR2 sequences are DFQATT and SNEGSKA (reference sequence). The CDR3 is CSATQRDRGNYGYTF. The CDR3 DNA follows: TGCAGTGCTACACAACGGGACAGAGGGAACTATGGCTACACCTTC.

This clonotype has ten or more counts. The V and J genes are TRBV5-4 and TRBJ2-5; 11 nucleotides align to TRBD2. The CDR3 totals 15 residues. Germline V CDR1 and CDR2: SGHNT, YYREEE (reference sequence). V shed 2 bases, J shed 5 bases, and the junction held 5 bases outside the gene matches. The CDR3 spells CASSLDSGGAETQYF. CDR3 DNA sequence: TGTGCCAGCAGCTTAGATAGCGGGGGGGCCGAGACCCAGTACTTC.

This clonotype appeared once. This chain connects TRBV20-1 to TRBJ2-3, with a tentative D call TRBD2 (7 bases). V dropped 5 bases and J dropped 1 base, with 22 bases sitting between them. The CDR3 runs to 17 residues. The V gene's germline CDR1 is DFQATT and CDR2 SNEGSKA (reference sequence). The CDR3, as DNA: TGCAGTGCTCAATCGGCGGGGGCGGCCCATCGCACAGATACGCAGTATTTT. Its translation is CSAQSAGAAHRTDTQYF.

J is TRBJ2-5 and V is TRBV6-1; 9 nucleotides agree with TRBD1. Trimming took 6 bases from V and 4 from J; bases not matched to a gene: 12. This CDR3 spans 16 amino acids. Germline CDR1 is MNHNS and CDR2 is SASEGT. CDR3 coding DNA: TGTGCCAGCAGAGTACAGGGGGCGAGGCGGGGAGAGACCCAGTACTTC. It specifies CASRVQGARRGETQYF.

This chain links TRBV12-3 or TRBV12-4 with TRBJ1-2; D ambiguous. This CDR3 is 13 amino acids long. The V and J ends lost 8 bases and 0 bases respectively, with 10 bases between them. The CDR3 DNA follows: TGTGCCAGCGGATCTACACCTAACTATGGCTACACCTTC. This gives the protein CASGSTPNYGYTF.

The chain links TRBV6-4 to TRBJ2-1, with D possibly TRBD2 on 6 matching bases. The CDR3 consists of 16 residues. Per germline, CDR1 MRHNA and CDR2 SNTAGT. V was cut by 5 bases and J by 5 bases, with 19 bases left in between. CDR3 nucleotide sequence: TGTGCCAGCAGTCCTCGGAGTAGCGGAAGAAACAATGAGCAGTTCTTC. The encoded protein is CASSPRSSGRNNEQFF.

CDR3 amino acids: CASSPQPPGTGAYEQYF. CDR3 in DNA: TGTGCCAGCAGTCCCCAACCCCCCGGGACAGGGGCCTACGAGCAGTACTTC. The gene calls are TRBV12-3 or TRBV12-4 and TRBJ2-7; 10 nucleotides match TRBD1. Germline trimming cut 5 bases from V and 2 bases from J; bases unmatched to any gene: 12. The CDR3 extends over 17 amino acids.

The chain is built from TRBV20-1 and TRBJ1-1; possible D gene TRBD1, 6 bases. V lost 0 bases and J lost 3, with 11 bases in between. This CDR3 is built from 14 residues. CDR1 and CDR2 (germline): DFQATT, SNEGSKA (reference sequence). The CDR3 here is CSARDTGGYTEAFF. Written as DNA, the CDR3 is TGCAGTGCTAGAGATACGGGGGGCTACACTGAAGCTTTCTTT.

This chain joins TRBV15 and TRBJ2-7; no clear D. Germline CDR1 reads LNHNV; CDR2 reads YYDKDF (reference sequence). The V end was cut by 6 bases, the J end by 0 bases, with 18 bases between. The CDR3 length is 16 residues. The CDR3 here is CATRGYGPAGSYEQYF. CDR3 bases: TGTGCCACCAGAGGCTATGGGCCAGCCGGCTCCTACGAGCAGTACTTC.

The V gene is TRBV28, the J gene TRBJ1-5, with a possible D match to TRBD1 (6 bases). Trimming shortened V by 3 bases and J by 10 bases, and 13 bases separated the two germline ends. CDR1 is MDHEN and CDR2 is SYDVKM in the germline V gene. CDR3 length: 13 residues. The CDR3 DNA reads TGTGCCAGCAGTTTGGAGGGGGAGGGACCCCAGCATTTT. Protein sequence: CASSLEGEGPQHF.

The rearrangement joins TRBV4-1 to TRBJ2-3; D tentatively reads TRBD1 or TRBD2 (5 bases each). V was pared by 2 bases and J by 0 bases, with 12 bases between. Per the germline V gene, CDR1 is MGHRA and CDR2 is YSYEKL. The CDR3 runs to 16 residues. The CDR3 is CASSQFWDGSTDTQYF. For the CDR3, the DNA is TGCGCCAGCAGCCAATTCTGGGACGGTAGCACAGATACGCAGTATTTT.

The genes are TRBV12-3 or TRBV12-4 and TRBJ2-4; the D gene is possibly TRBD2 (5 bases). The CDR3 is made up of 12 amino acids. V lost 4 bases, J lost 8 bases, and 9 bases lay in between. The DNA for the CDR3 is TGTGCCAGCAGTTCTAGCACGGACATTCAGTACTTC. Residues: CASSSSTDIQYF.

This clonotype was seen a handful of times. CDR3 amino acids: CASSPGTIYEQYF. CDR3 DNA: TGTGCCAGCAGCCCCGGGACTATCTACGAGCAGTACTTC. V gene TRBV3-1 combines with J gene TRBJ2-7, with 7 bases lining up with TRBD2. This CDR3 has 13 residues. The germline V gene encodes CDR1 LGHDT and CDR2 YNNKEL (reference sequence). Losses at the gene ends were 4 bases for V and 3 bases for J; bases not matched to a gene: 3.